Below are 32 T cell receptor beta chains sequenced from a single sample in a study of blood T cell repertoires in COVID-19. Sequenced by immunoSEQ multiplex PCR; TCRdb stores in-frame clones only, minus some. Here the sample spans a few hundred thousand clones, approximately 92% being singletons. The sequencing sample was made of peripheral blood. These receptors all stem from a young adult with COVID-19, enrolled during active disease.

The chain employs TRBV10-3 and TRBJ1-1; TRBD1 is a possible D gene (6 bases). This CDR3 contains 14 residues. V shed 3 bases and J shed 1 base, with 9 bases lying between them. Per germline, CDR1 ENHRY and CDR2 SYGVKD. In DNA form, the CDR3 reads TGTGCCATCAGTGAACAGGGTGCGAACACTGAAGCTTTCTTT. Translated: CAISEQGANTEAFF.

CDR3 loop: CASSSTGNYGYTF. In DNA form, the CDR3 reads TGTGCCAGCAGTTCGACTGGGAACTATGGCTACACCTTC. V and J are TRBV7-8 and TRBJ1-2; D unclear. The length of the CDR3 is 13 residues. V lost 6 bases, J lost 2 bases, and 10 bases lay in between. The germline V gene encodes CDR1 SGHVS and CDR2 FQNEAQ.

This chain uses TRBV10-3 with TRBJ2-2; no reliable D call. Looked up from germline, CDR1 is ENHRY and CDR2 is SYGVKD. Trimming took 7 bases from V and 4 from J, leaving 7 bases between them. The CDR3 consists of 12 residues. For the CDR3, the DNA is TGTGCCATCAAGGAGATCACCGGGGAGCTGTTTTTT. This encodes CAIKEITGELFF.

The chain carries TRBV5-1 and TRBJ2-7; 13 bases agree with TRBD2. CDR1 SGHRS and CDR2 YFSETQ come from the germline V gene. The CDR3 sequence is 16 residues long. V dropped 4 bases and J dropped 2; count of bases not matched to a gene: 6. The CDR3 region has the DNA TGCGCCAGCAGCAAGGTACTAGCGGGAGGGCCCTACGAGCAGTACTTC. Its protein product is CASSKVLAGGPYEQYF.

This clone was detected only once. DNA for the CDR3: TGTGCCAGCAGCTTAGGAGGGGGGGATGAGCAGTTCTTC. This translates into CASSLGGGDEQFF. The V and J genes are TRBV7-9 and TRBJ2-1; possibly TRBD2 for D (7 bases). Germline assignment: CDR1 SEHNR and CDR2 FQNEAQ (reference sequence). The CDR3 length is 13 residues. V was cut by 1 base and J by 8 bases, with 9 bases left in between.

In this sample, this clone turned up many times. This chain connects TRBV30 to TRBJ1-6; D gene ambiguous. The CDR3 runs to 14 residues. Per germline, CDR1 GTSNPN and CDR2 SVGIG (reference sequence). Trimming removed 1 base from V and 11 bases from J, with 15 bases in between. DNA for the CDR3: TGTGCCTGGAGTGCCGGGAGGGTCTGGGCACCCCTCCACTTT. This translates into CAWSAGRVWAPLHF.

The sample holds a few counts of this clone. V and J are TRBV5-6 and TRBJ2-7; a weak D match, TRBD2 (6 bases). This CDR3 comprises 13 residues. V lost 3 bases and J lost 6, with 13 bases in between. In germline, CDR1 is SGHDT, CDR2 YYEEEE. CDR3 sequence reads: CASSWGGGAEQYF. The DNA of the CDR3 is TGTGCCAGCAGCTGGGGCGGAGGGGCCGAGCAGTACTTC.

The chain combines TRBV25-1 with TRBJ1-2; a weak D match, TRBD1 (5 bases). This CDR3 is built from 17 residues. Deletions cut 4 bases from V and 0 bases from J, with 18 bases between. CDR1 and CDR2 (germline): MGHDK, SYGVNS. The CDR3 region has the DNA TGTGCCAGCAGTGCCCCCGGTACGGTAGGGGCTAACTATGGCTACACCTTC. It encodes CASSAPGTVGANYGYTF.

V and J are TRBV19 and TRBJ2-3, with TRBD2 identical over 10 bases. The length of the CDR3 is 19 residues. Germline-derived CDR1 and CDR2 are LNHDA and SQIVND (reference sequence). V dropped 5 bases and J dropped 3; count of bases not matched to a gene: 17. Written as DNA, the CDR3 is TGTGCCAGTAGTGCGGACTGGGAGTCTAGCGGGAGCAGTACAGATACGCAGTATTTT. Residues: CASSADWESSGSSTDTQYF.

The CDR3 here is CASRRTGVYGYTF. DNA for the CDR3: TGTGCCAGCAGACGAACAGGGGTCTACGGCTACACCTTC. The rearrangement links TRBV5-6 to TRBJ1-2, with TRBD1 identical over 7 bases. Trimming at V came to 5 bases and at J to 8 bases, leaving 9 bases not matched to a gene. CDR3 length: 13 amino acids. Germline values: CDR1 SGHDT, CDR2 YYEEEE.

This rearrangement joins TRBV24-1 to TRBJ2-3; 10 nucleotides agree with TRBD1. The CDR3 extends over 17 amino acids. Trimming took 2 bases from V and 2 from J; bases not matched to a gene: 6. Germline CDR1 is KGHDR and CDR2 is SFDVKD. The CDR3 coding sequence is TGTGCCACCAGTGATTCCGGGACAGGGGAGGTCACAGATACGCAGTATTTT. Translation: CATSDSGTGEVTDTQYF.

The chain recombines TRBV28 with TRBJ1-6; D uncertain. Germline loops: CDR1 MDHEN, CDR2 SYDVKM. The CDR3 has 12 residues. V lost 11 bases, J lost 4 bases, and 9 bases lay in between. CDR3 sequence: CASGVYNSPLHF. CDR3 in DNA: TGTGCCTCCGGGGTATATAATTCACCCCTCCACTTT.

The CDR3 DNA is TGTGCCAGCAGCTTAGTCCGCCACAGGGGACCCTCTGGGGCCAACGTCCTGACTTTC. Protein: CASSLVRHRGPSGANVLTF. The chain joins TRBV7-2 to TRBJ2-6; 7 bases are a match to TRBD1. V lost 1 base, J lost 0 bases, and 9 bases stayed unmatched. CDR3 length: 19 residues. Germline lookup yields CDR1 SGHTA and CDR2 FQGNSA. The complete variable domain, with remaining parts taken from reference TRBV7-2 and TRBJ2-6, reads GAGVSQSPSNKVTEKGKDVELRCDPISGHTALYWYRQSLGQGLEFLIYFQGNSAPDKSGLPSDRFSAERTGGSVSTLTIQRTQQEDSAVYLCASSLVRHRGPSGANVLTFGAGSRLTVL.

The genes are TRBV28 and TRBJ2-5, with D unclear. The CDR3 consists of 16 residues. V lost 3 bases, J lost 1 base, and 15 bases lay in between. CDR1 is MDHEN, CDR2 SYDVKM, per germline. This chain's CDR3 is CASSFPKGRFQETQYF. In DNA, the CDR3 is TGTGCCAGCAGTTTCCCTAAAGGCAGGTTCCAAGAGACCCAGTACTTC.

The chain has TRBV18 and TRBJ2-7; D is possibly TRBD1 (6 bases). The CDR3 has 14 residues. Germline V gene lookup returns CDR1 KGHSH and CDR2 LQKENI. The germline V and J ends were trimmed by 1 base and 2 bases, with 9 bases remaining between them. DNA of the CDR3: TGTGCCAGCTCACCACAGGGGGTTGCCTACGAGCAGTACTTC. Residues: CASSPQGVAYEQYF.

The DNA of the CDR3 is TGCGCCAGCAGCACGGCGCAGGGGGACACTGAAGCTTTCTTT. It yields the protein CASSTAQGDTEAFF. The chain couples TRBV5-1 to TRBJ1-1, with 7 bases that match TRBD1. CDR1 SGHRS and CDR2 YFSETQ come from the germline V gene. The CDR3 extends over 14 amino acids. The ends lost 4 bases at V and 3 bases at J; junction bases unmatched: 6.

This chain links TRBV3-1 (or the pseudogene TRBV3-2) with TRBJ1-1; D possibly corresponds to TRBD1 (5 bases). CDR1 is LGHDT, CDR2 YNNKEL, per germline (reference sequence). The CDR3 is 14 amino acids. Trimming stripped 3 bases from V and 0 bases from J, with 8 bases between. CDR3: CASSQSGLNTEAFF. The DNA for the CDR3 is TGTGCCAGCAGCCAGTCAGGGTTGAACACTGAAGCTTTCTTT.

This rearrangement joins TRBV7-9 to TRBJ2-5; D is possibly TRBD2 (5 bases). This CDR3 has 13 amino acids. Germline V gene data show CDR1 as SEHNR and CDR2 as FQNEAQ (reference sequence). Trimming took 2 bases from V and 4 from J, leaving 8 bases between them. CDR3 coding DNA: TGTGCCAGCAGCTTACCGGGATTAGAGACCCAGTACTTC. Its translation: CASSLPGLETQYF.

The chain links TRBV5-4 to TRBJ1-1, with a possible D match to TRBD1 (5 bases). CDR1 and CDR2 from the germline V gene are SGHNT and YYREEE (reference sequence). This CDR3 comprises 14 residues. V was cut by 1 base and J by 5 bases, with 12 bases left in between. The CDR3 nucleotides read TGTGCCAGCAGCTTGTTTAATCAGGGAACTGAAGCTTTCTTT. The encoded protein is CASSLFNQGTEAFF.

V gene TRBV14 combines with J gene TRBJ1-1; no clear D. The CDR3 totals 15 residues. V lost 4 bases, J lost 0 bases, and 12 bases lay in between. Germline-derived CDR1 and CDR2 are SGHDN and FVKESK. The CDR3 coding sequence is TGTGCCAGCAGCCCCTCTCGGGTCATGAACACTGAAGCTTTCTTT. As protein: CASSPSRVMNTEAFF.

J is TRBJ2-1 and V is TRBV7-9; D might be TRBD2 (6 bases). This CDR3 comprises 16 residues. CDR1 and CDR2 (germline): SEHNR, FQNEAQ (reference sequence). Trimming removed 0 bases from V and 8 bases from J, with 17 bases in between. This chain's CDR3 is CASSLAEGLFLHEQFF. In DNA form, the CDR3 reads TGTGCCAGCAGCTTAGCGGAGGGACTTTTCCTACATGAGCAGTTCTTC.

The chain is built from TRBV25-1 and TRBJ2-1; 9 bases line up with TRBD2. With V trimmed by 3 bases and J by 4 bases, 7 bases remained unmatched. Germline V gene sequence: CDR1 MGHDK, CDR2 SYGVNS. The CDR3 is made up of 16 amino acids. In nucleotides, the CDR3 is TGTGCCAGCAGTGAGGGCGCTAGCGGGGCTTACAATGAGCAGTTCTTC. It specifies CASSEGASGAYNEQFF. Based on the CDR3 plus reference TRBV25-1 and TRBJ2-1, the full variable domain is EADIYQTPRYLVIGTGKKITLECSQTMGHDKMYWYQQDPGMELHLIHYSYGVNSTEKGDLSSESTVSRIRTEHFPLTLESARPSHTSQYLCASSEGASGAYNEQFFGPGTRLTVL.

V gene TRBV29-1 combines with J gene TRBJ1-1, with unresolved D. V shed 0 bases and J shed 9 bases, with 8 bases lying between them. The CDR3 spans 11 residues. The germline V gene has CDR1 SQVTM and CDR2 ANQGSEA. For the CDR3, the DNA is TGCAGCGTTGAAGATCTAACGAAAGCTTTCTTT. This codes for CSVEDLTKAFF. The full variable domain, completed using reference TRBV29-1 and TRBJ1-1, is SAVISQKPSRDICQRGTSLTIQCQVDSQVTMMFWYRQQPGQSLTLIATANQGSEATYESGFVIDKFPISRPNLTFSTLTVSNMSPEDSSIYLCSVEDLTKAFFGQGTRLTVV.

As to this clone: An end of the junction differs from the germline gene, which may be a read error. The rearrangement links TRBV28 to TRBJ2-7; TRBD2 might be the D (5 bases). Germline V gene sequence: CDR1 MDHEN, CDR2 SYDVKM. The CDR3 contains 14 residues. This CDR3 reads CASSSLDSPYERYF. The DNA for the CDR3 is TGTGCCAGCAGTTCCTTGGACTCTCCCTACGAGCGGTACTTC.

The chain links TRBV3-1 (or the pseudogene TRBV3-2) to TRBJ2-5, with D tentatively TRBD2 (6 bases). The V end was cut by 4 bases, the J end by 4 bases, with 13 bases between. Germline assignment: CDR1 LGHDT and CDR2 YNNKEL (reference sequence). This CDR3 comprises 14 residues. The CDR3: CASSPGAGLETQYF. DNA of the CDR3: TGTGCCAGCAGCCCTGGGGCGGGGTTAGAGACCCAGTACTTC.

This clone was detected once. The chain combines TRBV6-6 with TRBJ2-7; 7 positions agree with TRBD1. The CDR3 totals 14 residues. The ends lost 7 bases at V and 2 bases at J; junction bases unmatched: 8. The V gene's germline CDR1 is MNHNY and CDR2 SVGAGI (reference sequence). CDR3 protein: CASKTRTGTYEQYF. The CDR3 coding sequence is TGTGCCAGCAAGACGAGGACAGGAACCTACGAGCAGTACTTC.

The V call is TRBV24-1, the J call TRBJ1-2, with D tentatively TRBD1 (6 bases). The V end was cut by 0 bases, the J end by 8 bases, with 15 bases between. This CDR3 is built from 15 residues. From germline, CDR1 is KGHDR and CDR2 SFDVKD. This chain's CDR3 is CATSDLPTGLNGYTF. DNA for the CDR3: TGTGCCACCAGTGATTTGCCCACAGGGTTAAACGGCTACACCTTC.

The chain employs TRBV28 and TRBJ1-2; 7 bases map to TRBD1. The CDR3 spans 15 residues. Germline CDR1 is MDHEN and CDR2 is SYDVKM. J was trimmed by 4 bases and V by 3 bases; bases with no gene match: 8. The CDR3 sequence is CASSFRGTVGYGYTF. CDR3 nucleotide sequence: TGTGCCAGCAGTTTCCGTGGGACAGTGGGCTATGGCTACACCTTC.

The CDR3 is CASRDPGTSAYNEQFF. CDR3 DNA: TGCGCCAGCAGAGATCCCGGGACTAGCGCTTACAATGAGCAGTTCTTC. The chain couples TRBV4-1 to TRBJ2-1; 10 bases match TRBD2. Germline lookup yields CDR1 MGHRA and CDR2 YSYEKL. V was clipped by 6 bases and J by 4 bases; unmatched bases: 9. The CDR3 is made up of 16 amino acids.

The V gene is TRBV5-1, the J gene TRBJ2-3; D is unresolved. Per the germline V gene, CDR1 is SGHRS and CDR2 is YFSETQ. The length of the CDR3 is 15 residues. V was cut by 1 base and J by 4 bases, with 13 bases left in between. DNA for the CDR3: TGCGCCAGCAGCTTGTCATATCTGGGCGCAGATACGCAGTATTTT. It yields the protein CASSLSYLGADTQYF.

This chain links TRBV9 with TRBJ2-1; a weak D match, TRBD2 (6 bases). V lost 2 bases to trimming and J lost 5 bases, with 11 bases between them. Germline loops: CDR1 SGDLS, CDR2 YYNGEE. The CDR3 is 14 residues long. CDR3 sequence (DNA): TGTGCCAGCAGCGTTTTGGGAGGCAACAATGAGCAGTTCTTC. Encoded protein: CASSVLGGNNEQFF.

The CDR3 sequence: CASSVAGTVGDGYTF. In DNA, the CDR3 is TGTGCCAGCAGCGTAGCTGGGACAGTGGGGGATGGCTACACCTTC. The J gene is TRBJ1-2, the V gene TRBV9; 7 nucleotides line up with TRBD1. In germline, CDR1 is SGDLS, CDR2 YYNGEE. Losses at the gene ends were 0 bases for V and 6 bases for J; bases not matched to a gene: 8. This CDR3 has 15 residues.